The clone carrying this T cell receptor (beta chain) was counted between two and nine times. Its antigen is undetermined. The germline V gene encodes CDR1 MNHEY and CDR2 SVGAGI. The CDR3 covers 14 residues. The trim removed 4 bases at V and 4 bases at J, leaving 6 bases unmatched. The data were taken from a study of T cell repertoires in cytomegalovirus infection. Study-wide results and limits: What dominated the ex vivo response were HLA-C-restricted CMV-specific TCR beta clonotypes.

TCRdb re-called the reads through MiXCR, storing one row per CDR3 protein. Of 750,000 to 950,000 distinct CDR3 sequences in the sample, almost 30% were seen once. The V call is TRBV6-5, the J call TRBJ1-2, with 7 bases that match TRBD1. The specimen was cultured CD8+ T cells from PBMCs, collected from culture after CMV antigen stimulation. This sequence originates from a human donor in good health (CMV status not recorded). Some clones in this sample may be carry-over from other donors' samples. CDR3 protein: CASSSLRDSYGYTF. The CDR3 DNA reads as TGTGCCAGCAGTTCCCTCCGGGACAGCTATGGCTACACCTTC.